The 24 T cell receptor beta chains presented below share a single source sample, sequenced in a study of blood T cell repertoires in COVID-19. Only in-frame clones appear in the TCRdb table, and some are missing; sequencing was by immunoSEQ multiplex PCR. The sample lists 200,000 to 250,000 clones, over 80% occurring once. Specimen: PBMCs or T cells enriched from blood (not recorded which). The receptors shown here come from a man in his late teens or twenties with acute COVID-19.

The chain carries TRBV7-9 and TRBJ2-1, with TRBD1 identical over 8 bases. The CDR3 extends over 16 amino acids. Germline CDR1 and CDR2: SEHNR and FQNEAQ (reference sequence). V lost 3 bases, J lost 4 bases, and 8 bases stayed unmatched. The CDR3 bases are TGTGCCAGCAGCTTCTACAGGGGGTCAGAATACAATGAGCAGTTCTTC. Amino acids: CASSFYRGSEYNEQFF. Drawing the rest from reference TRBV7-9 and TRBJ2-1, the complete variable domain is DTGVSQNPRHKITKRGQNVTFRCDPISEHNRLYWYRQTLGQGPEFLTYFQNEAQLEKSRLLSDRFSAERPKGSFSTLEIQRTEQGDSAMYLCASSFYRGSEYNEQFFGPGTRLTVL.

The rearrangement links TRBV6-6 to TRBJ2-1; D may be TRBD2 (5 bases). The CDR3 is 15 amino acids. Germline-derived CDR1 and CDR2 are MNHNY and SVGAGI (reference sequence). V was trimmed by 4 bases and J by 5 bases, leaving 15 bases between them. CDR3 region: CASSLPAGDHNEQFF. The CDR3 DNA follows: TGTGCCAGCAGTTTACCGGCGGGCGACCACAATGAGCAGTTCTTC.

This clone was counted a single time. The chain carries TRBV5-1 and TRBJ2-1; D gene uncertain. The CDR3 spans 15 residues. CDR1 and CDR2 (germline): SGHRS, YFSETQ. Trimming pared 0 bases from V and 0 bases from J, leaving 7 bases between. This CDR3 reads CASSLGESSYNEQFF. In DNA form, the CDR3 reads TGCGCCAGCAGCTTGGGTGAGAGCTCCTACAATGAGCAGTTCTTC.

About this clone: A much larger clone differs by one base, so this may be a read error. The CDR3 reads CASSPNTEAFF. As DNA, the CDR3 is TGTGCCAGCAGCCCTAACACTGAAGCTTTCTTT. V usage is TRBV11-1 and J usage is TRBJ1-1; no clear D. Germline CDR1 is SGHAT and CDR2 is FQDESV (reference sequence). The CDR3 extends over 11 amino acids. V was cut by 5 bases and J by 2 bases, with 3 bases left in between. The whole variable domain, filled in from reference TRBV11-1 and TRBJ1-1, reads EAEVAQSPRYKITEKSQAVAFWCDPISGHATLYWYRQILGQGPELLVQFQDESVVDDSQLPKDRFSAERLKGVDSTLKIQPAELGDSAMYLCASSPNTEAFFGQGTRLTVV.

Only one count was recorded for this clone. The chain couples TRBV25-1 to TRBJ1-2; 9 nucleotides line up with TRBD1. V was pared by 4 bases and J by 4 bases, with 10 bases of the junction left unmatched. The CDR3 covers 16 residues. Looked up from germline, CDR1 is MGHDK and CDR2 is SYGVNS. DNA for the CDR3: TGTGCCAGCAGTGGACCGGGACAGGGATCTGGCTATGGCTACACCTTC. Its translation is CASSGPGQGSGYGYTF.

The rearrangement joins TRBV19 to TRBJ2-1, with TRBD2 matching over 14 bases. Germline V lookup: CDR1 LNHDA, CDR2 SQIVND (reference sequence). CDR3 length: 17 amino acids. Germline trimming cut 8 bases from V and 3 bases from J; bases unmatched to any gene: 9. CDR3 coding DNA: TGTGCCAGTGGGGGACAGGGGACTAGCGGGAGCTACAATGAGCAGTTCTTC. It yields the protein CASGGQGTSGSYNEQFF.

CDR3 sequence (DNA): TGTGCCAGCAGTTTTATGTCCGTTCGCACCTTC. Translated, it gives CASSFMSVRTF. The rearrangement uses TRBV28 and TRBJ1-2, with D unclear. The CDR3 runs to 11 residues. In germline, CDR1 is MDHEN, CDR2 SYDVKM. V gave up 3 bases and J gave up 13 bases, with 12 bases separating them.

This chain joins TRBV14 and TRBJ1-2, with D perhaps matching TRBD1 (6 bases). In germline, CDR1 is SGHDN, CDR2 FVKESK. The CDR3 runs to 13 residues. V was cut by 3 bases and J by 2 bases, with 7 bases left in between. The DNA for the CDR3 is TGTGCCAGCAGCCAGACAGGAAACTATGGCTACACCTTC. Its protein product is CASSQTGNYGYTF.

This clone was seen ten or more times. This rearrangement joins TRBV6-1 to TRBJ2-1, with 7 bases aligning to TRBD1. CDR1 is MNHNS and CDR2 is SASEGT in the germline V gene. V trimming: 1 base; J trimming: 6 bases; junction bases outside the gene matches: 6. CDR3 length: 15 residues. Here the CDR3 DNA reads TGTGCCAGCAGTGAAGGACAGGGCGGTAGCAATGAGCAGTTCTTC. Protein: CASSEGQGGSNEQFF.

This rearrangement joins TRBV18 to TRBJ2-5, with 13 bases lining up with TRBD2. The germline V gene encodes CDR1 KGHSH and CDR2 LQKENI. This CDR3 has 15 residues. V dropped 3 bases and J dropped 4; count of bases not matched to a gene: 2. The CDR3: CASSPGLAGRETQYF. DNA of the CDR3: TGTGCCAGCTCACCGGGACTAGCGGGACGAGAGACCCAGTACTTC.

In this sample, this clone turned up once. V is TRBV2 and J is TRBJ2-5; D is uncertain. Trimming removed 2 bases from V and 5 bases from J, with 6 bases in between. The CDR3 runs 12 residues. From germline, CDR1 is SNHLY and CDR2 FYNNEI. DNA for the CDR3: TGTGCCAGCAGTGAACTTCAGGAGACCCAGTACTTC. It specifies CASSELQETQYF.

The V and J genes are TRBV27 and TRBJ2-3, with TRBD2 matching over 15 bases. Germline-derived CDR1 and CDR2 are MNHEY and SMNVEV (reference sequence). The CDR3 contains 16 residues. Trimming at V came to 10 bases and at J to 0 bases, leaving 5 bases not matched to a gene. Here the CDR3 DNA reads TGTGCCATCGGGACTAGCGGGAGGCGAAGCACAGATACGCAGTATTTT. Translation gives CAIGTSGRRSTDTQYF.

The V gene is TRBV9, the J gene TRBJ1-4; D is perhaps TRBD1 (5 bases). CDR1 is SGDLS and CDR2 is YYNGEE in the germline V gene. Trimming left V 4 bases short and J 8 bases short, with 18 bases between. This CDR3 is built from 15 residues. CDR3 residues: CASSLRVGIDEKLFF. CDR3 DNA sequence: TGTGCCAGCAGCCTCAGGGTTGGGATCGACGAAAAACTGTTTTTT.

Here the CDR3 DNA reads TGTGCCAAAAGTGGACTAGCCCATGAGCAGTTCTTC. Translated: CAKSGLAHEQFF. The V gene is TRBV6-4, the J gene TRBJ2-1, with TRBD2 matching 8 bases. V lost 10 bases, J lost 8 bases, and 7 bases stayed unmatched. This CDR3 is built from 12 residues. Germline V gene lookup returns CDR1 MRHNA and CDR2 SNTAGT.

CDR3 sequence (DNA): TGCAGCGTGACGGCCCTAGCGGGAGGTGGCGAGCAGTACTTC. The encoded protein is CSVTALAGGGEQYF. This chain connects TRBV29-1 to TRBJ2-7, with 11 bases fitting TRBD2. Germline-derived CDR1 and CDR2 are SQVTM and ANQGSEA. This CDR3 contains 14 residues. Trimming took 6 bases from V and 6 from J; bases not matched to a gene: 10.

The genes are TRBV9 and TRBJ1-4; 7 bases match TRBD1. CDR3 length: 17 amino acids. The V gene's germline CDR1 is SGDLS and CDR2 YYNGEE. V lost 5 bases to trimming and J lost 11 bases; unmatched junction nucleotides: 21. This CDR3 reads CASSHKRGEQGIGKLFF. The CDR3 DNA is TGTGCCAGCAGTCATAAGAGGGGGGAACAGGGGATTGGGAAACTGTTTTTT.

J is TRBJ1-2 and V is TRBV10-2; no firm D call. Trimming removed 0 bases at V and 2 bases at J, with 13 bases between. Germline loops: CDR1 WSHSY, CDR2 SAAADI. CDR3 length: 16 residues. The CDR3 loop reads CASSESTGGLNYGYTF. In nucleotides, the CDR3 is TGCGCCAGCAGTGAGTCGACGGGAGGGTTAAACTATGGCTACACCTTC.

The chain joins TRBV6-2 or TRBV6-3 to TRBJ2-5; possibly TRBD1 for D (5 bases). Germline V gives CDR1 MNHEY, CDR2 SVGEGT. This CDR3 is 14 amino acids long. Trimming took off 5 bases at V and 5 bases at J, with 15 bases between the two ends. The CDR3 coding sequence is TGTGCCAGCAGTGACCCAGGGATTGAGGAGACCCAGTACTTC. Translated, it gives CASSDPGIEETQYF.

The chain recombines TRBV11-2 with TRBJ2-5; 10 nucleotides match TRBD2. The germline gives CDR1 SGHAT, CDR2 FQNNGV. The CDR3 length is 16 residues. The V and J ends lost 2 bases and 5 bases, in that order; junction bases with no gene match: 8. The CDR3 region has the DNA TGTGCCAGCAGCTTAAATCCCCAGGGACTAGCGGAGACCCAGTACTTC. Translation: CASSLNPQGLAETQYF.

V gene TRBV3-1 (or the pseudogene TRBV3-2) combines with J gene TRBJ1-1, with TRBD1 as a possible D gene (6 bases). Germline V CDR1 and CDR2: LGHDT, YNNKEL (reference sequence). This CDR3 contains 15 residues. V was trimmed by 1 base and J by 4 bases, leaving 13 bases between them. CDR3 region: CASSQVYRATTEAFF. The CDR3 DNA is TGTGCCAGCAGCCAAGTTTACAGGGCTACCACTGAAGCTTTCTTT.

The V call is TRBV29-1, the J call TRBJ1-4; 8 bases are shared with TRBD1. J gave up 8 bases and V 3 bases, and 5 bases lay outside the gene matches. The CDR3 is 13 amino acids. CDR1 SQVTM and CDR2 ANQGSEA come from the germline V gene. The CDR3, as DNA: TGCAGCGTTGATGCAGGGGGCAGGGAAAAACTGTTTTTT. Residues: CSVDAGGREKLFF.

The rearrangement uses TRBV29-1 and TRBJ2-5; 8 bases line up with TRBD2. V was pared by 4 bases and J by 7 bases, with 14 bases of the junction left unmatched. This CDR3 region has 15 residues. The germline CDR1 and CDR2 sequences are SQVTM and ANQGSEA. The CDR3 coding sequence is TGCAGCGTTGGGTGGGTTCAGCGGGGGATGGGGACCCAGTACTTC. Translating gives CSVGWVQRGMGTQYF.

This clone was picked up a small number of times. This rearrangement joins TRBV9 to TRBJ2-7, with D possibly being TRBD1 (6 bases). The CDR3 extends over 15 amino acids. Trimming stripped 0 bases from V and 7 bases from J, with 17 bases between. Germline CDR1 SGDLS, CDR2 YYNGEE. CDR3 in DNA: TGTGCCAGCAGCGTAGCTAGGACAGCCCTTTATGAGCAGTACTTC. Protein sequence: CASSVARTALYEQYF.

The chain joins TRBV11-3 to TRBJ2-1; 10 bases line up with TRBD1. Looked up from germline, CDR1 is SGHNT and CDR2 is YENEEA. This CDR3 has 16 amino acids. V shed 1 base, J shed 9 bases, and the junction held 9 bases outside the gene matches. The CDR3 spells CASSLGPGTGVGEQFF. The DNA for the CDR3 is TGTGCCAGCAGCTTAGGGCCCGGGACAGGGGTAGGTGAGCAGTTCTTC.